These 32 T cell receptor beta chains were all obtained from the same sample, sequenced in a study of blood T cell repertoires in COVID-19. Profiled with immunoSEQ multiplex PCR; TCRdb holds only in-frame clones, not every one. The sample lists some 78,000 clones; 84% were seen once. Sequenced sample: peripheral blood. The receptor set was obtained from a man aged 45-65 years with acute or convalescent COVID-19.

The chain combines TRBV7-2 with TRBJ1-4, with 9 bases aligning to TRBD1. After removal of 5 bases from V and 7 bases from J, the junction contained 11 bases not matched to a gene. Germline V gene lookup returns CDR1 SGHTA and CDR2 FQGNSA. The CDR3 has 16 residues. CDR3 in DNA: TGTGCCAGCAGCCGGAGTCAACAGGGGGCGGCTGAAAAACTGTTTTTT. Translating it yields CASSRSQQGAAEKLFF.

DNA of the CDR3: TGTGCCAGCAGCTTACTACCTGGTGGAGCGGGAAGGGATGAGCAGTTCTTC. Encoded protein: CASSLLPGGAGRDEQFF. This chain links TRBV7-9 with TRBJ2-1; 7 bases are shared with TRBD2. V shed 2 bases and J 8 bases; nucleotides not matched to a gene: 15. Germline CDR1 and CDR2: SEHNR and FQNEAQ (reference sequence). The CDR3 runs to 17 residues.

V and J are TRBV5-6 and TRBJ2-7; unclear D gene. Germline CDR1 is SGHDT and CDR2 is YYEEEE. The CDR3 has 12 residues. V was cut by 4 bases and J by 7 bases, with 12 bases left in between. CDR3 nucleotides: TGTGCCAGCAGCGTCGTAGTGAGAGAGCAGTACTTC. Amino acids: CASSVVVREQYF.

The chain combines TRBV5-1 with TRBJ2-7, with D unclear. Trimming removed 6 bases from V and 3 bases from J, with 22 bases in between. The CDR3 spans 16 residues. Germline CDR1 and CDR2: SGHRS and YFSETQ. CDR3 protein: CASTVAQRAGIYEQYF. CDR3 bases: TGCGCCAGCACCGTTGCCCAAAGAGCAGGAATCTACGAGCAGTACTTC.

Only a few counts were recorded for this clone. The chain uses TRBV10-3 and TRBJ1-2; D is undetermined. V was clipped by 3 bases and J by 2 bases, with 16 bases between them. The CDR3 extends over 16 amino acids. Germline V gene data show CDR1 as ENHRY and CDR2 as SYGVKD. In DNA, the CDR3 is TGTGCCATCAGTGAACCCTGGGGAGGGATGAACTATGGCTACACCTTC. Amino acids: CAISEPWGGMNYGYTF.

The chain employs TRBV7-9 and TRBJ1-2, with TRBD1 matching 7 bases. The V gene's germline CDR1 is SEHNR and CDR2 FQNEAQ (reference sequence). The J segment lost 5 bases and the V segment lost 9 bases, leaving 3 bases of the junction unmatched. CDR3 size: 11 residues. CDR3 protein: CASRGLYGYTF. The CDR3 DNA is TGTGCCAGTAGGGGGCTATATGGCTACACCTTC.

This clone was observed a single time. The chain combines TRBV12-3 or TRBV12-4 with TRBJ1-2, with 8 bases that match TRBD1. V lost 5 bases to trimming and J lost 7 bases; unmatched junction nucleotides: 6. The CDR3 runs 13 residues. CDR3 sequence reads: CASSPQGARGYTF. The CDR3 bases are TGTGCCAGCAGTCCGCAGGGGGCCCGTGGCTACACCTTC.

This clone was detected once. This chain links TRBV3-1 (or the pseudogene TRBV3-2) with TRBJ1-1; D unclear. CDR3 length: 15 residues. CDR1 is LGHDT and CDR2 is YNNKEL in the germline V gene (reference sequence). V lost 2 bases and J lost 5, with 15 bases in between. The CDR3 reads CASSQHDVGITEAFF. The CDR3 nucleotides are TGTGCCAGCAGCCAACATGACGTCGGGATAACTGAAGCTTTCTTT.

This clone was recorded only once. The chain joins TRBV5-4 to TRBJ2-7, with 9 bases identical to TRBD2. The CDR3 spans 14 residues. CDR1 is SGHNT, CDR2 YYREEE, per germline (reference sequence). The V and J ends lost 7 bases and 3 bases, in that order; junction bases with no gene match: 8. CDR3 amino acids: CASQSSGGNYEQYF. In DNA form, the CDR3 reads TGTGCCAGCCAAAGTAGCGGGGGCAACTACGAGCAGTACTTC.

The genes are TRBV12-3 or TRBV12-4 and TRBJ1-1; maybe TRBD1 (5 bases). Trimming took off 2 bases at V and 3 bases at J, with 7 bases between the two ends. The CDR3 runs to 13 residues. The CDR3 spells CASSLWGDTEAFF. CDR3 coding DNA: TGTGCCAGCAGTTTATGGGGGGACACTGAAGCTTTCTTT.

The chain links TRBV4-1 to TRBJ2-1, with D maybe TRBD1 (6 bases). Germline CDR1 MGHRA, CDR2 YSYEKL. This CDR3 has 15 amino acids. V shed 3 bases and J shed 6 bases, with 15 bases lying between them. The CDR3 sequence is CASSHDRNPFNEQFF. In nucleotides, the CDR3 is TGCGCCAGCAGCCATGACAGGAACCCTTTCAATGAGCAGTTCTTC.

This chain connects TRBV14 to TRBJ2-1, with a tentative D call TRBD1 (5 bases). The V end lost 5 bases, the J end lost 2 bases, and 19 bases lay between the germline ends. The germline V gene has CDR1 SGHDN and CDR2 FVKESK. The CDR3 spans 17 residues. CDR3 loop: CASSSQGVKGPYNEQFF. CDR3 bases: TGTGCCAGCAGCAGCCAAGGGGTCAAGGGTCCCTACAATGAGCAGTTCTTC.

This sequence joins TRBV11-3 and TRBJ2-1, with 7 bases that match TRBD2. The trim removed 5 bases at V and 0 bases at J, leaving 4 bases unmatched. In germline, CDR1 is SGHNT, CDR2 YENEEA. The CDR3 has 15 amino acids. The CDR3, as DNA: TGTGCCAGCAGCAGAAGCGGGGTCTCCTACAATGAGCAGTTCTTC. This translates into CASSRSGVSYNEQFF.

CDR3 in DNA: TGTGCCAGCAGTAGAGAGAGGGGAAACACCATATATTTT. Its protein is CASSRERGNTIYF. The V call is TRBV6-6, the J call TRBJ1-3, with D unresolved. This CDR3 has 13 amino acids. Trimming took 5 bases from V and 4 from J, leaving 9 bases between them. Per the germline V gene, CDR1 is MNHNY and CDR2 is SVGAGI (reference sequence).

This clone occurred once. V usage is TRBV4-2 and J usage is TRBJ2-3; 7 nucleotides match TRBD2. CDR1 is LGHNA and CDR2 is YNFKEQ in the germline V gene. With V trimmed by 8 bases and J by 5 bases, 7 bases remained unmatched. This CDR3 is 13 amino acids long. This chain's CDR3 is CASHSGVQDTQYF. The CDR3 DNA is TGTGCCAGCCACAGCGGGGTGCAAGATACGCAGTATTTT.

This clone was counted a single time. V usage is TRBV3-1 (or the pseudogene TRBV3-2) and J usage is TRBJ2-1; the D gene is possibly TRBD1 (6 bases). V shed 2 bases and J shed 13 bases, with 21 bases lying between them. CDR3 size: 15 residues. Germline assignment: CDR1 LGHDT and CDR2 YNNKEL (reference sequence). The CDR3 bases are TGTGCCAGCAGCCAAAATCCAGGGGCGAGCAACACCCAGTTCTTC. Its protein is CASSQNPGASNTQFF.

The rearrangement uses TRBV4-1 and TRBJ2-3; D is undetermined. Between the trimmed V and J ends, which lost 4 bases and 6 bases, there was a span of 8 bases. CDR1 and CDR2 (germline): MGHRA, YSYEKL. CDR3 size: 12 residues. In DNA form, the CDR3 reads TGCGCCAGCAGCCGTCCCCCGGATACGCAGTATTTT. Translating gives CASSRPPDTQYF.

V and J are TRBV6-5 and TRBJ1-2, with 9 positions matching TRBD1. This CDR3 contains 15 residues. Germline-derived CDR1 and CDR2 are MNHEY and SVGAGI. V dropped 2 bases and J dropped 1; count of bases not matched to a gene: 2. CDR3 in amino acids: CASSYGTGSNYGYTF. CDR3 coding DNA: TGTGCCAGCAGTTACGGGACAGGGAGTAACTATGGCTACACCTTC.

The chain has TRBV9 and TRBJ1-2; 7 bases agree with TRBD1. The CDR3 spans 14 residues. V shed 5 bases, J shed 5 bases, and the junction held 9 bases outside the gene matches. Germline-derived CDR1 and CDR2 are SGDLS and YYNGEE. CDR3 region: CASSQGGQVYGYTF. CDR3 nucleotide sequence: TGTGCCAGCAGTCAGGGGGGACAAGTGTATGGCTACACCTTC.

This clone was counted once. V usage is TRBV3-1 (or the pseudogene TRBV3-2) and J usage is TRBJ2-1, with 13 nucleotides matching TRBD2. The CDR3 is 18 residues long. Germline trimming cut 1 base from V and 4 bases from J; bases unmatched to any gene: 7. The germline gives CDR1 LGHDT, CDR2 YNNKEL (reference sequence). This CDR3 is CASSQVITSGGVYNEQFF. CDR3 nucleotide sequence: TGTGCCAGCAGCCAAGTCATAACTAGCGGGGGGGTTTACAATGAGCAGTTCTTC.

The rearrangement joins TRBV2 to TRBJ2-5; 12 bases are shared with TRBD2. V shed 4 bases, J shed 7 bases, and the junction held 7 bases outside the gene matches. The CDR3 runs to 15 residues. Germline assignment: CDR1 SNHLY and CDR2 FYNNEI. The CDR3 DNA reads as TGTGCCAGCAGTGGGCTAGCGGGGGGGCTGGGGACCCAGTACTTC. Translated, it gives CASSGLAGGLGTQYF.

This chain connects TRBV27 to TRBJ2-7; 9 bases fit TRBD2. This CDR3 contains 16 residues. Germline lookup yields CDR1 MNHEY and CDR2 SMNVEV (reference sequence). The trim removed 6 bases at V and 3 bases at J, leaving 12 bases unmatched. CDR3 residues: CASSLRIAGAHYEQYF. Here the CDR3 DNA reads TGTGCCAGCAGCCTCAGGATAGCGGGGGCCCACTACGAGCAGTACTTC.

J is TRBJ2-3 and V is TRBV7-3, with TRBD2 identical over 8 bases. Germline V gene sequence: CDR1 SGHTA, CDR2 FQGTGA. The CDR3 is made up of 19 amino acids. V was pared by 3 bases and J by 1 base, with 15 bases of the junction left unmatched. CDR3 region: CASSFGGRGALDRTDTQYF. CDR3 nucleotides: TGTGCCAGCAGCTTTGGCGGGCGGGGGGCCCTCGATCGCACAGATACGCAGTATTTT. The whole variable domain, filled in from reference TRBV7-3 and TRBJ2-3, reads GAGVSQTPSNKVTEKGKYVELRCDPISGHTALYWYRQSLGQGPEFLIYFQGTGAADDSGLPNDRFFAVRPEGSVSTLKIQRTERGDSAVYLCASSFGGRGALDRTDTQYFGPGTRLTVL.

The rearrangement uses TRBV12-3 or TRBV12-4 and TRBJ1-5; 8 bases map to TRBD1. This CDR3 has 13 amino acids. J lost 7 bases, V lost 7 bases, and 6 bases had no gene match. The CDR3 here is CASTTGVRQPQHF. CDR3 nucleotides: TGTGCCAGCACGACAGGGGTACGCCAGCCCCAGCATTTT.

The chain is built from TRBV4-3 and TRBJ1-4; D might be TRBD1 (6 bases). Germline CDR1 and CDR2: LGHNA and YSLEER. The CDR3 covers 22 residues. V lost 1 base to trimming and J lost 7 bases, with 34 bases between them. The CDR3 here is CASSQVPTQGPSRQNEGEKLFF. CDR3 nucleotides: TGCGCCAGCAGCCAAGTCCCCACACAGGGACCATCAAGACAGAATGAAGGTGAAAAACTGTTTTTT.

The rearrangement links TRBV28 to TRBJ2-7; D perhaps matches TRBD1 (6 bases). CDR1 MDHEN and CDR2 SYDVKM come from the germline V gene. The CDR3 length is 15 residues. Deletions cut 4 bases from V and 2 bases from J, with 15 bases between. This CDR3 is CASSSSDRPPYEQYF. As DNA, the CDR3 is TGTGCCAGCAGTTCCTCTGACAGGCCCCCCTACGAGCAGTACTTC.

The genes are TRBV29-1 and TRBJ2-2; TRBD1 might be the D (5 bases). The CDR3 is 14 residues long. In germline, CDR1 is SQVTM, CDR2 ANQGSEA. Trimming cost V 4 bases and J 0 bases, with 9 bases left between them. The CDR3 bases are TGCAGCGTTGGACAGTTTGCGAACACCGGGGAGCTGTTTTTT. This translates into CSVGQFANTGELFF.

This clone was counted a single time. The chain links TRBV9 to TRBJ2-2; a possible D gene is TRBD2 (5 bases). V was trimmed by 5 bases and J by 6 bases, leaving 8 bases between them. Germline V gene data show CDR1 as SGDLS and CDR2 as YYNGEE. This CDR3 contains 12 residues. CDR3 sequence reads: CASSQEAGELFF. The CDR3 bases are TGTGCCAGCAGTCAGGAGGCCGGGGAGCTGTTTTTT.

J is TRBJ2-3 and V is TRBV10-3, with D possibly TRBD2 on 6 matching bases. The germline gives CDR1 ENHRY, CDR2 SYGVKD. V was pared by 10 bases and J by 0 bases, with 17 bases between. The CDR3 has 15 residues. CDR3 residues: CATQLAATSTDTQYF. In DNA form, the CDR3 reads TGTGCCACGCAGTTAGCGGCGACTAGCACAGATACGCAGTATTTT.

This chain joins TRBV6-5 and TRBJ1-2, with D perhaps TRBD1 (6 bases). Germline V gene lookup returns CDR1 MNHEY and CDR2 SVGAGI. CDR3 length: 13 residues. Trimming took off 6 bases at V and 2 bases at J, with 10 bases between the two ends. CDR3 protein: CASRTGQNYGYTF. The CDR3 DNA reads as TGTGCCAGCAGGACCGGACAGAACTATGGCTACACCTTC.

The V call is TRBV7-2, the J call TRBJ2-7, with D possibly TRBD2 on 6 matching bases. Germline V gene sequence: CDR1 SGHTA, CDR2 FQGNSA. CDR3 length equals 14 residues. V dropped 4 bases and J dropped 3 bases, with 13 bases sitting between them. Here the CDR3 DNA reads TGTGCCAGCAGCTCATACCGGGGGAACTACGAGCAGTACTTC. Its translation is CASSSYRGNYEQYF.

V is TRBV3-1 (or the pseudogene TRBV3-2) and J is TRBJ1-1; D is undetermined. The length of the CDR3 is 12 residues. Trimming took 4 bases from V and 1 from J, leaving 4 bases between them. Germline CDR1 reads LGHDT; CDR2 reads YNNKEL (reference sequence). The chain's CDR3 is CASSRQNTEAFF. In nucleotides, the CDR3 is TGTGCCAGCAGCCGACAGAACACTGAAGCTTTCTTT.